The entry that follows covers one TCR beta chain sequence. Its antigen is currently not known. Qualities for individual bases were not recorded, and no much larger clone is one base off. The immunoSEQ Assay, a bias-controlled multiplex PCR, was used to amplify TCRbeta CDR3 regions from genomic DNA. The authors' analysis ran thus. The number of nucleated cells in each sample was estimated from the amplification of reference gene primers within the assay. To quantify the absolute abundance of each unique TCRbeta CDR3 rearrangement, sequence reads were collapsed and filtered. For each sample, productive Simpson clonality was calculated as the square root of Simpson's diversity index over productive rearrangements. The table was pulled from immuneACCESS by TCRdb, which kept in-frame rearrangements only. Such tables lose some clones; where checked, under half of the loss comes from unresolved V genes, and the rest has no known cause. V and J calls and clone size come straight from that table; D and trimming were deduced from the DNA. The sample has 150,000 to 200,000 clones on record, about 86% of them singletons. The biggest ten clones account for around 7% of the sample.

This sample is part of a study of blood T cell repertoires in COVID-19 (dated by TCRdb to 2018 to 2020). Regarding the complete study: Samples covering the acute and convalescent phases of COVID-19 were provided by collaborators in the United States, Italy and Spain. The material from the prospective study consisted of cDNA or gDNA derived from T cells, B-cell-depleted T cells, or PBMCs. Deeply sampled blood TCRbeta repertoires from subjects exposed to, actively infected with, or recovered from COVID-19 were included in the dataset. The repertoires were made available in a free public database intended to serve as a resource for research on the immune response to SARS-CoV-2. The samples were drawn from two sources: the first 160 participants of the ongoing ImmuneRACE study, and 1,254 subjects contributed by 6 global collaborators. A de-identified subject ID, COVID-19 status, age in years and sex were almost always included in the sample metadata. Where available, HLA class I and class II types were obtained from metadata supplied by the sample provider rather than from assay-based typing. What the research found in general, with its limitations: How much clinical and demographic metadata was included differed by source and by participant, and the metadata was provided uncurated.

The trim is 4 bases for V and 4 bases for J, with a gap of 19 bases between the germline ends. The CDR3, cysteine through phenylalanine, is 16 amino acids long. Only the CDR3 portion is preserved as DNA: 48 bases, with reading frame beginning at the first base. CDR1 and CDR2 (SEHNR, FQNEAQ) derive from the germline V gene (reference sequence). Whole blood was collected in K2EDTA tubes by collaborating institutions according to the institutions' own protocols. Collaborator samples were shipped for TCRbeta analysis as frozen whole blood, isolated PBMCs, or DNA extracted from either sample type. The origin of this receptor is a man aged 45-65 years with active or convalescent COVID-19. Sequenced sample: peripheral blood. The rearrangement combines TRBV7-9 with TRBJ2-5; a weak D assignment points to TRBD1 (5 bases agree). The bases are TGTGCCAGCAGCTCAGGGATACAAGGGGTTTCAGAGACCCAGTACTTC. It codes for CASSSGIQGVSETQYF.